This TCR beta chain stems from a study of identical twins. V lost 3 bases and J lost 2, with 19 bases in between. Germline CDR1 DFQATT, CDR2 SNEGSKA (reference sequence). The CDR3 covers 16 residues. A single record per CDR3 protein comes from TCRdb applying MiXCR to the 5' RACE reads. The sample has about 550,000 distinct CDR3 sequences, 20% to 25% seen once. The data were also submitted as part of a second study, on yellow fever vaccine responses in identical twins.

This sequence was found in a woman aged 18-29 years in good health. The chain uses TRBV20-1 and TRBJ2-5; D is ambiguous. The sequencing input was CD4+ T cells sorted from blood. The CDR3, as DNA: TGCAGTGCTAGGACAACCACCTTGAATCGTCAAGAGACCCAGTACTTC. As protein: CSARTTTLNRQETQYF.